This T cell receptor (beta chain) was obtained from a study of CD8+CD57+ T cells in acquired aplastic anemia. V lost 6 bases, J lost 8 bases, and 8 bases stayed unmatched. The CDR3 is 14 residues long. TCR beta VDJ and CDR3 profiles were obtained from a genomic DNA template. One entry per CDR3 protein, called by TCRdb with MiXCR from the reads. The table records around 140,000 distinct CDR3 sequences, approximately 41% of them present only once. V and J are TRBV12-3 or TRBV12-4 and TRBJ1-2, with 11 bases aligning to TRBD1. The sequenced sample was sorted CD4+, CD8+, or CD8+CD57+ T cells (not recorded which) from PBMCs. The TCR originated in a human donor in good health, serving as a control. The CDR3 is CASRRDRGKRGYTF. CDR3 in DNA: TGTGCCAGCAGACGGGACAGGGGGAAGAGAGGCTACACCTTC.